Below, 24 T cell receptor beta chains from the same sample are listed, as sequenced in a study of CD8 T cells in Susac syndrome. An amount of RNA that ranged from about 0.45 to 1 ug was reverse transcribed with random hexamers. TCRdb fed the immunoSEQ multiplex PCR reads into MiXCR, producing one record per CDR3 protein. The data show tens of thousands of distinct CDR3 sequences, around 90% seen once. Sequenced: CD8+ T cells from PBMCs. The receptors stem from a human donor with multiple sclerosis.

The V gene is TRBV20-1, the J gene TRBJ2-1, with D maybe TRBD2 (6 bases). Per the germline V gene, CDR1 is DFQATT and CDR2 is SNEGSKA (reference sequence). This CDR3 comprises 13 residues. The V gene lost 6 bases and the J gene lost 2 bases, with 11 bases spanning the gap. CDR3 loop: CSAPGTAYNEQFF. CDR3 DNA: TGCAGTGCCCCCGGGACTGCCTACAATGAGCAGTTCTTC.

The genes are TRBV3-1 and TRBJ2-5; D call uncertain. V shed 1 base and J shed 2 bases, with 14 bases lying between them. The CDR3 extends over 16 amino acids. Germline-derived CDR1 and CDR2 are LGHDT and YNNKEL (reference sequence). The CDR3 coding sequence is TGTGCCAGCAGCCAAGGGGCGTCGAATCCACAAGAGACCCAGTACTTC. The encoded protein is CASSQGASNPQETQYF.

This clonotype has just one count. The chain is built from TRBV7-3 and TRBJ2-1, with D possibly being TRBD1 or TRBD2 (6 bases each). CDR3 size: 14 residues. V was clipped by 5 bases and J by 9 bases, with 17 bases between them. The germline V gene encodes CDR1 SGHTA and CDR2 FQGTGA. CDR3 nucleotide sequence: TGTGCCAGCAGCGCAAACCTACAGGGAGGTGAGCAGTTCTTC. Its protein is CASSANLQGGEQFF.

The genes are TRBV5-1 and TRBJ1-3; no reliable D call. Germline-derived CDR1 and CDR2 are SGHRS and YFSETQ. The CDR3 covers 14 residues. V lost 2 bases and J 6 bases, leaving 12 bases between the germline ends. The CDR3 region is CASSFGFELNTIYF. The DNA of the CDR3 is TGCGCCAGCAGCTTCGGGTTCGAACTAAACACCATATATTTT.

The CDR3 is CASSGISEDSYNEQFF. The CDR3 DNA is TGTGCCAGCAGTGGCATAAGCGAGGACTCCTACAATGAGCAGTTCTTC. This chain uses TRBV2 with TRBJ2-1; D is unclear. Per germline, CDR1 SNHLY and CDR2 FYNNEI. V lost 4 bases, J lost 0 bases, and 13 bases lay in between. The CDR3 is made up of 16 amino acids.

This chain connects TRBV9 to TRBJ2-3, with 9 bases that match TRBD1. V was clipped by 4 bases and J by 3 bases; unmatched bases: 9. The CDR3 extends over 16 amino acids. CDR1 and CDR2 (germline): SGDLS, YYNGEE. The CDR3 DNA reads as TGTGCCAGCAGCCCTACCGGGACAGGGTTTACAGATACGCAGTATTTT. Protein product: CASSPTGTGFTDTQYF.

The chain employs TRBV28 and TRBJ1-5; D gene ambiguous. The length of the CDR3 is 15 residues. The V end was cut by 3 bases, the J end by 0 bases, with 9 bases between. In germline, CDR1 is MDHEN, CDR2 SYDVKM. CDR3: CASSFLGSSNQPQHF. The CDR3 coding sequence is TGTGCCAGCAGTTTCTTGGGGAGTAGCAATCAGCCCCAGCATTTT. Together with reference TRBV28 and TRBJ1-5, the CDR3 gives the full variable domain: DVKVTQSSRYLVKRTGEKVFLECVQDMDHENMFWYRQDPGLGLRLIYFSYDVKMKEKGDIPEGYSVSREKKERFSLILESASTNQTSMYLCASSFLGSSNQPQHFGDGTRLSIL.

This clonotype was seen a single time. This chain joins TRBV19 and TRBJ2-2; 9 positions agree with TRBD1. V was pared by 3 bases and J by 5 bases, with 7 bases of the junction left unmatched. CDR1 is LNHDA, CDR2 SQIVND, per germline (reference sequence). The CDR3 extends over 16 amino acids. CDR3 sequence (DNA): TGTGCCAGTAGTATCCTGACAGGGGGTGGGACCGGGGAGCTGTTTTTT. Amino acid sequence: CASSILTGGGTGELFF.

The chain recombines TRBV15 with TRBJ1-1; perhaps TRBD1 as D (5 bases). CDR3 length: 15 amino acids. The germline V gene encodes CDR1 LNHNV and CDR2 YYDKDF (reference sequence). Trimming pared 2 bases from V and 1 base from J, leaving 11 bases between. As DNA, the CDR3 is TGTGCCACCAGCAGAAGGGACTTTGGGAACACTGAAGCTTTCTTT. Translation gives CATSRRDFGNTEAFF.

This clonotype has a single count. The genes are TRBV9 and TRBJ2-2; D gene ambiguous. This CDR3 is built from 16 residues. V dropped 0 bases and J dropped 4 bases, with 13 bases sitting between them. Germline V CDR1 and CDR2: SGDLS, YYNGEE. The CDR3 DNA reads as TGTGCCAGCAGCGTAGAGGCGGCCCCGGGCACCGGGGAGCTGTTTTTT. Amino acids: CASSVEAAPGTGELFF.

The chain uses TRBV5-1 and TRBJ1-2; D perhaps matches TRBD1 (5 bases). The CDR3 consists of 15 residues. The germline V gene has CDR1 SGHRS and CDR2 YFSETQ. V lost 6 bases, J lost 4 bases, and 19 bases lay in between. This CDR3 is CASITLDRLVYGYTF. CDR3 sequence (DNA): TGCGCCAGCATTACACTTGACAGATTAGTCTATGGCTACACCTTC.

This clonotype appeared once. The chain combines TRBV7-3 with TRBJ2-5; TRBD2 aligns across 9 bases. The CDR3 is made up of 16 amino acids. Germline V lookup: CDR1 SGHTA, CDR2 FQGTGA. J was trimmed by 2 bases and V by 3 bases; bases with no gene match: 7. CDR3 residues: CASSFAAGGPQETQYF. The DNA for the CDR3 is TGTGCCAGCAGCTTCGCAGCGGGAGGTCCTCAAGAGACCCAGTACTTC.

The chain links TRBV6-2 or TRBV6-3 to TRBJ1-1; TRBD1 might be the D (5 bases). The germline gives CDR1 MNHEY, CDR2 SVGEGT. CDR3 length: 14 residues. The V gene lost 5 bases and the J gene lost 3 bases, with 13 bases spanning the gap. The CDR3: CASSKRGPDTEAFF. CDR3 in DNA: TGTGCCAGCAGTAAACGGGGACCTGACACTGAAGCTTTCTTT.

This clonotype was observed once. This chain uses TRBV12-3 or TRBV12-4 with TRBJ1-1, with a tentative D call TRBD1 (6 bases). This CDR3 comprises 16 residues. V was cut by 3 bases and J by 4 bases, with 18 bases left in between. Here the CDR3 DNA reads TGTGCCAGCAGTTTCACAGGGTTACCGGTGGCCACTGAAGCTTTCTTT. It is translated as CASSFTGLPVATEAFF.

The chain employs TRBV12-5 and TRBJ1-1; D gene unclear. In germline, CDR1 is LGHNT, CDR2 FRNRAP. V lost 1 base and J lost 1, with 4 bases in between. The length of the CDR3 is 13 residues. The CDR3: CASGLGRNTEAFF. The CDR3 DNA sequence: TGTGCTAGTGGTTTGGGCCGGAACACTGAAGCTTTCTTT.

This chain connects TRBV11-2 to TRBJ2-7; 7 nucleotides align to TRBD2. The J segment lost 4 bases and the V segment lost 1 base, leaving 10 bases of the junction unmatched. The CDR3 is 16 residues long. Germline V gives CDR1 SGHAT, CDR2 FQNNGV. CDR3 nucleotide sequence: TGTGCCAGCAGCTTAGGCGCGGGAGAAATAGTTTACGAGCAGTACTTC. Its translation: CASSLGAGEIVYEQYF. Combining the CDR3 with reference TRBV11-2 and TRBJ2-7 gives the whole variable domain EAGVAQSPRYKIIEKRQSVAFWCNPISGHATLYWYQQILGQGPKLLIQFQNNGVVDDSQLPKDRFSAERLKGVDSTLKIQPAKLEDSAVYLCASSLGAGEIVYEQYFGPGTRLTVT.

The chain has TRBV20-1 and TRBJ1-4; D remains unclear. Germline lookup yields CDR1 DFQATT and CDR2 SNEGSKA (reference sequence). There are 14 residues in the CDR3. V was trimmed by 6 bases and J by 0 bases, leaving 11 bases between them. CDR3 amino acids: CSAPRGATNEKLFF. The CDR3, as DNA: TGCAGTGCCCCACGAGGCGCAACTAATGAAAAACTGTTTTTT.

The rearrangement joins TRBV5-1 to TRBJ2-6, with TRBD2 matching over 10 bases. The CDR3 contains 17 residues. V was clipped by 5 bases and J by 1 base; unmatched bases: 6. Germline V CDR1 and CDR2: SGHRS, YFSETQ. The CDR3 DNA is TGCGCCAGCAGTCCGGGACTAGCGTGGTCTGGGGCCAACGTCCTGACTTTC. Amino acids: CASSPGLAWSGANVLTF.

The chain employs TRBV11-2 and TRBJ2-1, with 7 bases that match TRBD2. The V gene end was trimmed by 1 base and the J gene end by 5 bases; junction bases not matched to a gene: 5. CDR1 is SGHAT, CDR2 FQNNGV, per germline. This CDR3 is 15 amino acids long. CDR3 sequence (DNA): TGTGCCAGCAGCTTAGTCGGGGGGAGGGACAATGAGCAGTTCTTC. Its protein is CASSLVGGRDNEQFF.

The V gene is TRBV14, the J gene TRBJ2-7; D is unclear. V gave up 1 base and J gave up 0 bases, with 4 bases separating them. Germline CDR1 and CDR2: SGHDN and FVKESK. There are 13 residues in the CDR3. CDR3 coding DNA: TGTGCCAGCAGCCAAGCCTACTCCTACGAGCAGTACTTC. It specifies CASSQAYSYEQYF. Together with reference TRBV14 and TRBJ2-7, the CDR3 gives the full variable domain: EAGVTQFPSHSVIEKGQTVTLRCDPISGHDNLYWYRRVMGKEIKFLLHFVKESKQDESGMPNNRFLAERTGGTYSTLKVQPAELEDSGVYFCASSQAYSYEQYFGPGTRLTVT.

The CDR3 nucleotides read TGCAGTGCTAGTAGCGGGACGCATGAGCAGTTCTTC. It codes for CSASSGTHEQFF. The chain joins TRBV20-1 to TRBJ2-1, with 8 nucleotides matching TRBD2. The V segment lost 3 bases and the J segment 8 bases; nucleotides outside the gene matches: 3. This CDR3 is 12 amino acids long. The germline V gene encodes CDR1 DFQATT and CDR2 SNEGSKA (reference sequence).

The gene calls are TRBV12-3 or TRBV12-4 and TRBJ1-5; the match to TRBD1 covers 7 bases. The length of the CDR3 is 17 residues. V gave up 1 base and J gave up 4 bases; unmatched junction bases: 10. The CDR3 protein is CASSLEGRGLGNQPQHF. The CDR3 region has the DNA TGTGCCAGCAGTTTAGAAGGTAGGGGGCTGGGAAATCAGCCCCAGCATTTT.

V is TRBV24-1 and J is TRBJ2-1; D might be TRBD2 (5 bases). Germline CDR1 is KGHDR and CDR2 is SFDVKD. The V end was cut by 0 bases, the J end by 6 bases, with 8 bases between. The CDR3 loop spans 14 amino acids. In DNA, the CDR3 is TGTGCCACCAGTGATTTGGGCGAGGGCAATGAGCAGTTCTTC. Translation gives CATSDLGEGNEQFF.

The chain's CDR3 is CASSKDRDRPAVGEKLFF. CDR3 sequence (DNA): TGTGCCAGTAGTAAGGACCGGGACAGACCCGCGGTGGGAGAAAAACTGTTTTTT. V and J are TRBV19 and TRBJ1-4, with 7 bases identical to TRBD1. Trimming took 4 bases from V and 8 from J; bases not matched to a gene: 19. The CDR3 extends over 18 amino acids. CDR1 and CDR2 (germline): LNHDA, SQIVND (reference sequence). The full variable domain, rest sourced from reference TRBV19 and TRBJ1-4, is DGGITQSPKYLFRKEGQNVTLSCEQNLNHDAMYWYRQDPGQGLRLIYYSQIVNDFQKGDIAEGYSVSREKKESFPLTVTSAQKNPTAFYLCASSKDRDRPAVGEKLFFGSGTQLSVL.